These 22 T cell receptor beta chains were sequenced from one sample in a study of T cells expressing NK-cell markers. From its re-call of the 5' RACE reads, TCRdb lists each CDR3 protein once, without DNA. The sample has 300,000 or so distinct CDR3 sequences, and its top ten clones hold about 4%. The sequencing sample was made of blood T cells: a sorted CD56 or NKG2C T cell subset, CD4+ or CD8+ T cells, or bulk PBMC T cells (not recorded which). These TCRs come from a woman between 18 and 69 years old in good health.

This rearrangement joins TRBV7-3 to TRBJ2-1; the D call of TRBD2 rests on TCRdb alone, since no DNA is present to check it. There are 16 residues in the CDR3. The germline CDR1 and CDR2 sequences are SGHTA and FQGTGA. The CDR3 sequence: CASSQLAGVNGNEQFF.

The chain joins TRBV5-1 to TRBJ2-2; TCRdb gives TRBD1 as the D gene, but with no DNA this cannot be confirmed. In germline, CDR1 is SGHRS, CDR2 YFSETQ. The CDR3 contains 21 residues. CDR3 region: CASSLSFPHFKGQGAVGELFF.

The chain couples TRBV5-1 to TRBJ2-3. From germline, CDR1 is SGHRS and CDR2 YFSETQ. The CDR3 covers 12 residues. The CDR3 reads CASSPSQDTQYF.

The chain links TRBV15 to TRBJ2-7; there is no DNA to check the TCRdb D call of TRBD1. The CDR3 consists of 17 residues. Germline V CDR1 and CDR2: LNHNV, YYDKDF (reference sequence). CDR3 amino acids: CATSRPKSRDRSYEQYF.

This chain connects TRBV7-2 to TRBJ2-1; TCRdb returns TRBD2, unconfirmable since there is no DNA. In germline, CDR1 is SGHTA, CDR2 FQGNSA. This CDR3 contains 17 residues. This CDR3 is CASSVSTSGTFAGEQFF.

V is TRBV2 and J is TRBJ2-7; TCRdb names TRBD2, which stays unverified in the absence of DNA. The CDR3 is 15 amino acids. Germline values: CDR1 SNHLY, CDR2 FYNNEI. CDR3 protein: CASSGGTSETYEQYF.

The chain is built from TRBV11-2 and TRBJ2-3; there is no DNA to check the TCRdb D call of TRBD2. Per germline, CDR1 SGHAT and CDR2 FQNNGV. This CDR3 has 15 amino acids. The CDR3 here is CASSQGGYRTDTQYF.

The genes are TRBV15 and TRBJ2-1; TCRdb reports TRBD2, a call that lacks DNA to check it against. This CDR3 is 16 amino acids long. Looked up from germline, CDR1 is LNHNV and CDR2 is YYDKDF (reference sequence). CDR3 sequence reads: CATSRGETGPYNEQFF.

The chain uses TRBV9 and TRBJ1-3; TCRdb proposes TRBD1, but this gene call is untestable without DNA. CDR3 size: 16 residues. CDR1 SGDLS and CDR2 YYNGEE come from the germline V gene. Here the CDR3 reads CASSPYRTPSGNTIYF.

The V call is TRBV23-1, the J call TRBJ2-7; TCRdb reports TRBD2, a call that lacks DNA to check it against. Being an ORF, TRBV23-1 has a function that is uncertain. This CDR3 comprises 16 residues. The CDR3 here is CASSHTRRPTSYEQYF.

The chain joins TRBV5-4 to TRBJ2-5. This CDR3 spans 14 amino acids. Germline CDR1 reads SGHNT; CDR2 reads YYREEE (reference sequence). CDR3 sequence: CASSPLGSRDTQYF.

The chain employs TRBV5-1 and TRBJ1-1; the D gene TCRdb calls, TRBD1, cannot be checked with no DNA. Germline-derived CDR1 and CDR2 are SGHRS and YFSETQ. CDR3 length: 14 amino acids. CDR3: CASSLTTGYTEAFF.

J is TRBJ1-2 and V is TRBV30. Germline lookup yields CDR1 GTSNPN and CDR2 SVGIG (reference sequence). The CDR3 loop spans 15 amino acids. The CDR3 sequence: CAWSSEGALPYGYTF.

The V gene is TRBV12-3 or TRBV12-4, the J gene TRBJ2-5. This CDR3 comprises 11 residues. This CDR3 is CASSSKQTQYF.

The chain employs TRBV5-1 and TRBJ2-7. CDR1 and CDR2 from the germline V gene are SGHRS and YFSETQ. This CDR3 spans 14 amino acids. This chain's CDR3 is CASSLVSTSYEQYF.

Here the CDR3 reads CASSPRDRGTDTQYF. The chain recombines TRBV3-1 with TRBJ2-3; the TCRdb D gene call, TRBD1, has no DNA to confirm it. The germline CDR1 and CDR2 sequences are LGHDT and YNNKEL (reference sequence). The CDR3 is 15 amino acids.

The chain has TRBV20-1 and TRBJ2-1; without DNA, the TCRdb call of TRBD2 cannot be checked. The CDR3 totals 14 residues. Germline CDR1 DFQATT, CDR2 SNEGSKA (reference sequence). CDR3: CSARGTSGNNEQFF.

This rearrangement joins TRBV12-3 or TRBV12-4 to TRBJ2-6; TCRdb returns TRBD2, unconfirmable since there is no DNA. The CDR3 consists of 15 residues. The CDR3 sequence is CASTTRVSGANVLTF.

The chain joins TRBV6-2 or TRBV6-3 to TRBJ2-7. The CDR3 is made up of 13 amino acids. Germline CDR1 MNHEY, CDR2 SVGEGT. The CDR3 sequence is CASSYSLMVEQYF.

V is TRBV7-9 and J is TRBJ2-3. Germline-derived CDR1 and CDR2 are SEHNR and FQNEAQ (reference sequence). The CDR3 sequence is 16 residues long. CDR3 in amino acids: CASSLRWSENTDTQYF.

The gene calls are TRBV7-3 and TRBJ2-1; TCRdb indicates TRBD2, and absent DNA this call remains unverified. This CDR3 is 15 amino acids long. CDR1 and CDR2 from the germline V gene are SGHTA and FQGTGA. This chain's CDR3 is CASRQTSGIYNEQFF.

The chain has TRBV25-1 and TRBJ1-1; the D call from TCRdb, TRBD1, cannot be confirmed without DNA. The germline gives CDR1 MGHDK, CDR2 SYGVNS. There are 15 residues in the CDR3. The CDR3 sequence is CASSESDTGWTEAFF.